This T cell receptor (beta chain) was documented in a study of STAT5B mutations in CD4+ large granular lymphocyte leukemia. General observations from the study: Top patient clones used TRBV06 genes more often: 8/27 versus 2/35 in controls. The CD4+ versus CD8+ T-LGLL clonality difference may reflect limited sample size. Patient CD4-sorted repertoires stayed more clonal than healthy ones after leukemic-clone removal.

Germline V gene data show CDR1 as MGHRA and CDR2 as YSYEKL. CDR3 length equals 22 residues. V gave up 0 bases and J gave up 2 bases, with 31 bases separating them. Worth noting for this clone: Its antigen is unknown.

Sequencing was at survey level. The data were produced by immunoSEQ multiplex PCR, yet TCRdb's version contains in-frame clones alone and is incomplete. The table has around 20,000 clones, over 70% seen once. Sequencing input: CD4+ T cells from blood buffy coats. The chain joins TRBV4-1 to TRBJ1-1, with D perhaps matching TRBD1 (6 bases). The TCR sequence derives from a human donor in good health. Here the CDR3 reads CASSQDLGGRWTDESRNTEAFF. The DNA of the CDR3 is TGCGCCAGCAGCCAAGATCTTGGTGGTCGATGGACAGACGAATCCCGCAACACTGAAGCTTTCTTT.